This entry lists 4 T cell receptor beta chains sequenced from one sample in a study of T cells in localized non-small cell lung cancer. TCRdb's copy holds only in-frame clones and misses some; the assay was immunoSEQ multiplex PCR. Of about 11,000 clones listed, over 65% are singletons. The starting material was peripheral blood, obtained before any cancer treatment. These receptors came from a male donor aged 60 or older with stage I lung adenocarcinoma.

This sequence joins TRBV7-2 and TRBJ2-5; 13 nucleotides line up with TRBD2. This CDR3 is built from 17 residues. The ends lost 4 bases at V and 5 bases at J; junction bases unmatched: 10. Germline assignment: CDR1 SGHTA and CDR2 FQGNSA. CDR3: CASSWASGLAGRETQYF. CDR3 in DNA: TGTGCCAGCAGCTGGGCCTCGGGACTAGCGGGGCGGGAGACCCAGTACTTC.

V is TRBV5-8 and J is TRBJ1-2; D not certain. Trimming cost V 2 bases and J 4 bases, with 15 bases left between them. Per the germline V gene, CDR1 is SGHTS and CDR2 is YDEGEE. The CDR3 covers 15 residues. CDR3 nucleotides: TGTGCCAGCAGCTTAGGGTTTTTACCGATCTATGGCTACACCTTC. This translates into CASSLGFLPIYGYTF.

The chain employs TRBV19 and TRBJ1-1; tentatively, D is TRBD1 (6 bases). CDR3 length: 13 amino acids. V was pared by 0 bases and J by 6 bases, with 8 bases between. Germline V gene data show CDR1 as LNHDA and CDR2 as SQIVND (reference sequence). CDR3 region: CASSIDRGAEAFF. The CDR3 coding sequence is TGTGCCAGTAGTATAGACAGGGGAGCTGAAGCTTTCTTT. The complete variable domain, with remaining parts taken from reference TRBV19 and TRBJ1-1, reads DGGITQSPKYLFRKEGQNVTLSCEQNLNHDAMYWYRQDPGQGLRLIYYSQIVNDFQKGDIAEGYSVSREKKESFPLTVTSAQKNPTAFYLCASSIDRGAEAFFGQGTRLTVV.

The chain couples TRBV29-1 to TRBJ1-1; possible D gene TRBD1, 5 bases. Trimming took 4 bases from V and 1 from J, leaving 10 bases between them. There are 13 residues in the CDR3. Germline CDR1 and CDR2: SQVTM and ANQGSEA. The CDR3 spells CSVAQGRNTEAFF. The CDR3 DNA follows: TGCAGCGTTGCTCAGGGAAGGAACACTGAAGCTTTCTTT.